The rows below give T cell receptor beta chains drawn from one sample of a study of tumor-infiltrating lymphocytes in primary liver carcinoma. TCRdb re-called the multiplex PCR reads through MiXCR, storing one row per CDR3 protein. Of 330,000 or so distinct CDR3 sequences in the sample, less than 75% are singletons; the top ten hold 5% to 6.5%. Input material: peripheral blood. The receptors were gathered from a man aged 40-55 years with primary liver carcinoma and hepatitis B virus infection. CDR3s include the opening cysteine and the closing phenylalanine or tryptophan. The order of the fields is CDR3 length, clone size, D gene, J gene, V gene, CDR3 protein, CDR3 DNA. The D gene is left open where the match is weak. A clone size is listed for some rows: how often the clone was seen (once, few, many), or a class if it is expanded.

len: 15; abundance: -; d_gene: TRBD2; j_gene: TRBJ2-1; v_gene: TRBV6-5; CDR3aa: CASGFLAGSYNQQFF; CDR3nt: TGTGCCAGCGGTTTCCTAGCGGGATCCTACAATCAGCAGTTCTTC
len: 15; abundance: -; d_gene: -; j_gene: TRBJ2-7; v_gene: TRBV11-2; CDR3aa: CASSLESGISGERYF; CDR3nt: TGTGCCAGCAGCTTAGAGTCCGGGATCTCCGGCGAGAGGTACTTC
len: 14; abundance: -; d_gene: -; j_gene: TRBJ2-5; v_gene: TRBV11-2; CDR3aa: CASSLRQLSETQYF; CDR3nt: TGTGCCAGCAGCTTACGACAGTTGTCTGAGACCCAGTACTTC
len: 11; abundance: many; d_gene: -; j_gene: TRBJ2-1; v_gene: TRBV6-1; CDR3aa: CTSSEGGEQFF; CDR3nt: TGTACCAGCAGTGAAGGTGGAGAGCAGTTCTTC
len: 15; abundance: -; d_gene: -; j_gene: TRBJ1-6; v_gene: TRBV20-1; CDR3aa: CSARGQEGTNSPLHF; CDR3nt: TGCAGTGCTAGGGGCCAGGAGGGGACGAATTCACCCCTCCACTTT
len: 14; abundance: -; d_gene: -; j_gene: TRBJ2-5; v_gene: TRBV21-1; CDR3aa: CASSPGPSGETQYF; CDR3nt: TGTGCCAGCTCTCCTGGTCCTAGCGGGGAGACCCAGTACTTC
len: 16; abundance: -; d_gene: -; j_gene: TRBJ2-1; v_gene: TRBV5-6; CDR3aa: CASSLGPGIDYNERFF; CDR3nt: TGTGCCAGCAGCTTGGGTCCCGGGATTGACTACAATGAGCGATTCTTC
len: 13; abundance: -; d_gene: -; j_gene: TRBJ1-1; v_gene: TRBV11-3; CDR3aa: CANSLFPGVEVFF; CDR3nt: TGTGCCAACAGCTTATTCCCAGGGGTTGAAGTTTTCTTT
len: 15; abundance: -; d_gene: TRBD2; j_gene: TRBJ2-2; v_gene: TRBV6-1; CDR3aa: CASRRRERNTGELFF; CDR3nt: TGTGCCAGCAGGAGGCGGGAGAGGAACACCGGGGAGCTGTTTTTT
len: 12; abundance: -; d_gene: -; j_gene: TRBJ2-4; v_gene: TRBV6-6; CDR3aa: CASSQPTGLQYF; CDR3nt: TGTGCCAGCAGTCAACCGACAGGCCTCCAGTACTTC
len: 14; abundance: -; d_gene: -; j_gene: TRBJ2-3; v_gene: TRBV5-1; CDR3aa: CASSLGRTSDKQYF; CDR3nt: TGCGCCAGCAGCTTGGGCCGGACATCAGATAAGCAGTATTTT
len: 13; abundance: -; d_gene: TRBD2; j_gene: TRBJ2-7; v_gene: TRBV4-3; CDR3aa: CASSLGLASEQYF; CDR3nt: TGCGCCAGCAGCCTTGGACTAGCTAGTGAGCAGTACTTC
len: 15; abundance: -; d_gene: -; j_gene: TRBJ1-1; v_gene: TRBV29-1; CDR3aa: CSVVPSQGFSSEAFF; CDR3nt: TGCAGCGTTGTTCCTTCACAGGGTTTTAGCAGTGAAGCTTTCTTT
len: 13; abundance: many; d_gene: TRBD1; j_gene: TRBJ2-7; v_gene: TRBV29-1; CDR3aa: CSASRGRDYEQYF; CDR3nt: TGCAGCGCAAGCAGGGGGCGCGACTACGAGCAGTACTTC
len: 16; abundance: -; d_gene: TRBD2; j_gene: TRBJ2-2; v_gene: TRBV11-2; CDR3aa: CASNSIAGWNTGELSF; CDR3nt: TGTGCCAGCAACTCCATAGCGGGTTGGAACACTGGGGAGCTGTCTTTT
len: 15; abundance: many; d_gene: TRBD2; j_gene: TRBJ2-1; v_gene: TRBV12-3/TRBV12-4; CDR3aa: CASSQTSGRGGEQFF; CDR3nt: TGTGCCAGCTCTCAAACTAGCGGGAGAGGGGGTGAGCAGTTCTTC
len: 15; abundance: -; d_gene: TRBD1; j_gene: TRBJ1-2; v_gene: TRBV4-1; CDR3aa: CASNHTDREEDGYTF; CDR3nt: TGCGCCAGCAACCATACGGACAGGGAGGAAGATGGCTACACCTTC
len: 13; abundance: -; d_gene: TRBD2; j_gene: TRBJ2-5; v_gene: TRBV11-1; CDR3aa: CASSLWGGEVQYF; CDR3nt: TGTGCCAGCAGCTTGTGGGGGGGAGAGGTCCAGTACTTC
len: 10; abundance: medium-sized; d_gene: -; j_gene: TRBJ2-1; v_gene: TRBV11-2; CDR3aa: CASSGDGVFF; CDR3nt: TGTGCCAGCAGCGGAGACGGGGTGTTCTTC
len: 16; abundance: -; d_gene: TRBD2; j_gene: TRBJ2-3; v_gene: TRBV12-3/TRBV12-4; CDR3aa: CASTSGRSGGRDTQYF; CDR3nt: TGTGCCAGTACCTCGGGGAGGAGCGGGGGCAGAGATACGCAGTATTTT
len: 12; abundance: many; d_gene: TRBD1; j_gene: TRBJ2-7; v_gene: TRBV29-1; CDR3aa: CSVGQGVNEQYF; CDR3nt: TGCAGCGTTGGACAGGGGGTCAACGAGCAGTACTTC
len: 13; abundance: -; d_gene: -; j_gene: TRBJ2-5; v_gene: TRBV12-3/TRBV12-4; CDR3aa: CVSSRQGGETQYF; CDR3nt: TGTGTCAGCAGCAGACAGGGAGGAGAGACCCAGTACTTC
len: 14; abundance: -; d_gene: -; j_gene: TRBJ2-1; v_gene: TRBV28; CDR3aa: CASNEEDKNNEQFF; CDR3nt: TGTGCCAGCAATGAAGAAGACAAAAACAATGAGCAGTTCTTC
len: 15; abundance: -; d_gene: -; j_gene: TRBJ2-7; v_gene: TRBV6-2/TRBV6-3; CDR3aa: CASSYPDGGIYEQYF; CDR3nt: TGTGCCAGCAGTTACCCGGACGGAGGCATATACGAGCAGTACTTC
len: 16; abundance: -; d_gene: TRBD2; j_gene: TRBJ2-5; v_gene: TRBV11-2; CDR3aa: CASSLGLAGNQETQYF; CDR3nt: TGTGCCAGCAGCTTAGGACTAGCGGGAAACCAAGAGACCCAGTACTTC
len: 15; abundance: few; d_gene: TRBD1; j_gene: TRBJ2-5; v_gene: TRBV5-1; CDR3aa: CASSLATGMEETQYF; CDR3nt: TGCGCCAGCAGTTTGGCGACAGGGATGGAAGAGACCCAGTACTTC
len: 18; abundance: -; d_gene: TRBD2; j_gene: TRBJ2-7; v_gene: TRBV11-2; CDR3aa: CASSLDLGTRDYIYEQYF; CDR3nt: TGTGCCAGTAGCTTAGATCTTGGAACCCGGGACTACATCTACGAGCAGTACTTC
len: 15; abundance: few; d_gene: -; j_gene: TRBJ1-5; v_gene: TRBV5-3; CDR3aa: CARSLHPTGNQPQHF; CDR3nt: TGTGCCAGAAGCTTGCATCCGACGGGCAATCAGCCCCAGCATTTT
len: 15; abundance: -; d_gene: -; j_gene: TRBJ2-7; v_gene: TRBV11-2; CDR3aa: CASRLVGSSRYEQYF; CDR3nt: TGTGCCAGCAGATTAGTGGGTAGTTCAAGGTACGAGCAGTACTTC
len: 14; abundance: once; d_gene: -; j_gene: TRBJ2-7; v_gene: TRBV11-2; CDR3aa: CTSSTRASSHEQYF; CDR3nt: TGTACCAGCAGTACCAGGGCCTCCTCCCACGAGCAGTACTTC
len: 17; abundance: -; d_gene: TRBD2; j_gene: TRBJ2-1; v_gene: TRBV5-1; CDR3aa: CASSVGPGGRDYNEQFF; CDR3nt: TGCGCCAGCAGCGTAGGCCCTGGCGGGAGGGACTACAATGAGCAGTTCTTC
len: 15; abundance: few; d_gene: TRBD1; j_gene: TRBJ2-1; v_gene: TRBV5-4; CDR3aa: CASSPGQGLMDEQFF; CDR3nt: TGTGCCAGCAGCCCCGGACAGGGGTTGATGGATGAGCAGTTCTTC
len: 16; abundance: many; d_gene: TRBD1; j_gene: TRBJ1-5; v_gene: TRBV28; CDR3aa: CASSSHLQGSNQPQHF; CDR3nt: TGTGCCAGCAGTTCTCATTTACAGGGGAGCAATCAGCCCCAGCATTTT
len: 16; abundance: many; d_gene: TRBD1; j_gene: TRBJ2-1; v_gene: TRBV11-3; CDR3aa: CASSPSDRPGANEQFF; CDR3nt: TGTGCCAGCAGCCCATCGGACAGGCCAGGGGCCAATGAGCAGTTCTTC
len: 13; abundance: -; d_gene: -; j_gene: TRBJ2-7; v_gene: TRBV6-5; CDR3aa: CTSTLGGVYEQYF; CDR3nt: TGTACCAGCACCCTAGGAGGGGTCTACGAGCAGTACTTC
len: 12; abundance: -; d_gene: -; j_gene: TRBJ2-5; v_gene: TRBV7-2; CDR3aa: CVSSSSRETQYF; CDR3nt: TGTGTCAGCAGCTCCTCTCGAGAGACCCAGTACTTC
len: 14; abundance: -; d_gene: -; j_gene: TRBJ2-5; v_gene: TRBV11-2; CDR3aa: CGSRPSSNQETQYF; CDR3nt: TGTGGCAGCAGGCCGAGTAGTAACCAAGAGACCCAGTACTTC
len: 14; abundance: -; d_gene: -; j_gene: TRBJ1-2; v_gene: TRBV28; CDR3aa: CALSLGRGHYSYTF; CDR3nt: TGTGCCCTCAGTTTAGGGCGGGGGCACTATAGCTACACCTTC
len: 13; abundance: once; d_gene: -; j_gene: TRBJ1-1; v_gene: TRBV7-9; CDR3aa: CASSLGGNTGAFF; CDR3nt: TGTGCCAGCAGCTTAGGCGGGAACACTGGGGCTTTCTTT
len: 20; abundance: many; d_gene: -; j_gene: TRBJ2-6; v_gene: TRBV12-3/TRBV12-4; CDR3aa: CASSRRPGSFSSTGANVLTF; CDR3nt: TGTGCCAGCAGCCGACGTCCAGGGTCGTTTAGTTCGACTGGGGCCAACGTCCTGACTTTC
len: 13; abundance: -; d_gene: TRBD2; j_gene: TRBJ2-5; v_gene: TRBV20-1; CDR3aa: CSAPGTRREVQYF; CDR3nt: TGCAGTGCTCCCGGGACTAGAAGGGAGGTCCAGTACTTC
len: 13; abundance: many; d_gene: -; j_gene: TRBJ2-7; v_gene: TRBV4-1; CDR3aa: CALGSASSYEQYF; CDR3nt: TGCGCCTTGGGGTCGGCGAGCTCCTACGAGCAGTACTTC
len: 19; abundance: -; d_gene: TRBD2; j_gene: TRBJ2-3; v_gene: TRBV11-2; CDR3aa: CASSLYLTGGVRGTDTQYF; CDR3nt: TGTGCAAGCAGCTTATATTTAACGGGAGGGGTTCGGGGCACAGATACGCAGTATTTT
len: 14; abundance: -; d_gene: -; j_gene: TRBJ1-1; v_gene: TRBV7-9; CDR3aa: CATSLAAPNAEAFF; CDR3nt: TGTGCCACCAGCTTAGCGGCTCCTAACGCTGAAGCTTTCTTT
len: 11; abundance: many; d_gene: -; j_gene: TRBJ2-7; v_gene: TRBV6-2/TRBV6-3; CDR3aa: CASSSHYEQYF; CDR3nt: TGTGCCAGCAGTTCCCATTACGAGCAGTACTTC
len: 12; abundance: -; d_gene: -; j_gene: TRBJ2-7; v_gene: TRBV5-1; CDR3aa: CASSFEPYEQYF; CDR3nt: TGCGCCAGCAGCTTCGAACCTTACGAGCAGTACTTC
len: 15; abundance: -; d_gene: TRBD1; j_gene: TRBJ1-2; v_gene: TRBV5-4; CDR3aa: CASSLPTGGTDGYTF; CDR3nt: TGTGCCAGCAGCCTACCGACAGGGGGGACGGATGGCTACACCTTC
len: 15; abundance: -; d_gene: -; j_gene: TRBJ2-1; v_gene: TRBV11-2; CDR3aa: CASSRHGFRHNEQFF; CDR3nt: TGTGCTAGCAGCCGACATGGTTTTAGGCACAATGAGCAGTTCTTC
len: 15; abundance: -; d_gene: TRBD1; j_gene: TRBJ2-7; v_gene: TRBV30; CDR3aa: CAWSLIGQGKSGQYF; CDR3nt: TGTGCCTGGAGTCTAATAGGACAGGGCAAGAGCGGGCAGTACTTC
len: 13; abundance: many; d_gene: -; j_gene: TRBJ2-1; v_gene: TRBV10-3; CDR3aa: CAITSGTGNEQFF; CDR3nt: TGTGCCATCACTAGCGGGACAGGCAATGAGCAGTTCTTC
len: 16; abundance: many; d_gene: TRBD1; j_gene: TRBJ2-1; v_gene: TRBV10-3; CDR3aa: CAISEEQGARGNEQFF; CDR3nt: TGTGCCATCAGTGAAGAGCAGGGGGCACGGGGCAATGAGCAGTTCTTC
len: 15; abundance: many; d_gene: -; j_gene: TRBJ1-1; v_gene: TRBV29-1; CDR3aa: CSVAPGGLSDTEAFF; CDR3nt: TGCAGCGTTGCCCCTGGGGGGCTAAGTGACACTGAAGCTTTCTTT
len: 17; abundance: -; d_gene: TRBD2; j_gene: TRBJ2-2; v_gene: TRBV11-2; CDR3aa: CASSAQLAGEDTRELFF; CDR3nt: TGTGCCAGCAGCGCGCAACTTGCGGGAGAGGACACCCGGGAGCTGTTTTTT
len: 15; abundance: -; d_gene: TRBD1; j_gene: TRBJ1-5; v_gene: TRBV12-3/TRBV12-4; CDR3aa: CASSTTGTGHQPQHF; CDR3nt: TGTGCCAGCAGTACGACCGGGACAGGGCACCAGCCCCAGCATTTT
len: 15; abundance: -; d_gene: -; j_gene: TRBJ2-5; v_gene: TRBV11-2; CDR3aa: CASNLEVATQETQYF; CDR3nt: TGTGCCAGCAACTTAGAGGTGGCCACTCAAGAGACCCAGTACTTC
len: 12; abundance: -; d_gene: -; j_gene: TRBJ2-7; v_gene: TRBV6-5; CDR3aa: CASYSTRGEQYF; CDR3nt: TGTGCCAGTTACTCGACACGAGGAGAGCAGTACTTC
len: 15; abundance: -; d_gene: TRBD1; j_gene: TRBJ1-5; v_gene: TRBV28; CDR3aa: CASSSPTGPSQPQHF; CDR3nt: TGTGCCAGCAGTTCGCCGACAGGGCCATCCCAGCCCCAGCATTTT
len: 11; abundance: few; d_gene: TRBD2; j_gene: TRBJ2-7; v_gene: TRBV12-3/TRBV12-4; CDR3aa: CASGEGHEQYF; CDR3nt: TGTGCCAGCGGGGAGGGGCACGAGCAGTACTTC
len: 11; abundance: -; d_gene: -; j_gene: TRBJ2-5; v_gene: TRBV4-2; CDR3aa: CASSQGGEQLF; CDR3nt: TGTGCTAGCAGCCAAGGTGGGGAGCAGCTCTTC